The clone carrying this T cell receptor beta chain was seen at least ten times. Its antigen is as yet unknown. The sample originates from a study of regulatory T cells in long-lasting Graves disease. General study results and limits: Between persistent patients, about 2,700 public clonotypes were shared, exceeding the roughly 1,000 shared between new patients.

Assembly of TCR beta libraries relied on iRepertoire HTBI primers together with Arm-PCR of CDR3 regions. TCRdb used MiXCR to reprocess the multiplex PCR reads, holding one entry per CDR3 protein. Here the sample spans hundreds of thousands of distinct CDR3 sequences, approximately 16% being singletons. The sample's time point: newly diagnosed GD, antithyroid drugs for less than 3 months. From PBMCs, RNA was extracted and then used to make the TCR library. Trimming cost V 6 bases and J 1 base, with 18 bases left between them. The CDR3 is made up of 16 amino acids. These data are also associated with another study on T cells in Graves' hyperthyroidism and ophthalmopathy. That investigation notes: During a first-round RT-PCR of the TCR CDR3, the HTBI primer set was used. The model predicted ophthalmopathy a median about 6.6 months before onset.

The material sequenced was peripheral blood mononuclear cells (PBMCs), taken at new diagnosis, from a patient treated with antithyroid drugs. J is TRBJ2-5 and V is TRBV12-3 or TRBV12-4, with D tentatively TRBD2 (6 bases). The TCR was taken from a woman aged 25 to 39 with Graves disease. The CDR3 nucleotides are TGTGCCAGCAGCCAGGAGGGAAGGGCCCTCCAAGAGACCCAGTACTTC. It yields the protein CASSQEGRALQETQYF.